The 22 T cell receptor beta chains given below trace back to one sample, sequenced in a study of cytomegalovirus exposure and HLA in healthy donors (dated by TCRdb to 2017 to 2019). Library preparation used the immunoSEQ multiplex PCR assay. A mixture of 60 forward primers for TCR Vbeta segments and 13 reverse primers for TCR Jbeta segments was used in the multiplex PCR. The immuneACCESS repertoire file appears here via TCRdb, limited to in-frame rearrangements. These files lack a portion of the clones; in checked studies, under half of the deficit traces to unresolved V genes, and the cause of the others is not known. This sample's table has entries for 150,000 or so clones. The ten largest clones take up 1.5% to 2% of the sample. The sample was PBMCs. The receptor set was obtained from a woman aged 50 to 60 in good health and CMV-seronegative.

The chain recombines TRBV5-1 with TRBJ2-1; 11 bases fit TRBD2. Germline assignment: CDR1 SGHRS and CDR2 YFSETQ. The CDR3 runs 20 residues. V gave up 6 bases and J gave up 0 bases; unmatched junction bases: 17. Written as DNA, the CDR3 is TGCGCCAGCATGGAGGCCCTAGCGGGGGGATACAGAGGCTCCTACAATGAGCAGTTCTTC. It codes for CASMEALAGGYRGSYNEQFF.

The rearrangement uses TRBV6-1 and TRBJ2-5; 8 nucleotides align to TRBD2. The CDR3 length is 16 residues. Germline V gives CDR1 MNHNS, CDR2 SASEGT. V was clipped by 1 base and J by 0 bases; unmatched bases: 4. The CDR3 DNA sequence: TGTGCCAGCAGTGAAGGGGGGACTAGGAACCAAGAGACCCAGTACTTC. Its translation: CASSEGGTRNQETQYF.

The chain joins TRBV5-8 to TRBJ2-3; 7 bases are a match to TRBD1. In germline, CDR1 is SGHTS, CDR2 YDEGEE. The CDR3 sequence is 14 residues long. V gave up 3 bases and J gave up 4 bases; unmatched junction bases: 5. The CDR3, as DNA: TGTGCCAGCAGCTCAGGGGGTCCGGCAGATACGCAGTATTTT. This sequence encodes CASSSGGPADTQYF.

The gene calls are TRBV5-1 and TRBJ1-5, with D possibly matching TRBD1 (6 bases). The CDR3 is 15 residues long. V was trimmed by 4 bases and J by 0 bases, leaving 11 bases between them. Germline loops: CDR1 SGHRS, CDR2 YFSETQ. The CDR3 coding sequence is TGCGCCAGCAGCCCCGGGACAAGTAGCAATCAGCCCCAGCATTTT. This gives the protein CASSPGTSSNQPQHF.

The rearrangement links TRBV28 to TRBJ2-1, with 10 bases fitting TRBD1. The V segment lost 5 bases and the J segment 2 bases; nucleotides outside the gene matches: 3. The CDR3 is made up of 15 amino acids. Per germline, CDR1 MDHEN and CDR2 SYDVKM. The DNA of the CDR3 is TGTGCCAGCAGTAAAGGGACAGGGGCCTACAATGAGCAGTTCTTC. It specifies CASSKGTGAYNEQFF.

The genes are TRBV19 and TRBJ2-1; TRBD2 aligns across 9 bases. The CDR3 consists of 15 residues. V shed 3 bases, J shed 2 bases, and the junction held 2 bases outside the gene matches. Per the germline V gene, CDR1 is LNHDA and CDR2 is SQIVND (reference sequence). The CDR3 region is CASSIGGRAYNEQFF. CDR3 DNA: TGTGCCAGTAGTATCGGCGGGAGGGCCTACAATGAGCAGTTCTTC.

This sequence joins TRBV4-2 and TRBJ2-1, with 11 bases aligning to TRBD2. This CDR3 region has 16 residues. Trimming cost V 5 bases and J 5 bases; bases outside gene matches: 8. In germline, CDR1 is LGHNA, CDR2 YNFKEQ. DNA of the CDR3: TGTGCCAGCAGCAACCTAGCGGGAGGCGGACACAATGAGCAGTTCTTC. Protein sequence: CASSNLAGGGHNEQFF.

The chain carries TRBV19 and TRBJ1-2; no clear D. The germline V gene encodes CDR1 LNHDA and CDR2 SQIVND (reference sequence). The V end lost 5 bases, the J end lost 2 bases, and 9 bases lay between the germline ends. The CDR3 runs to 13 residues. The CDR3 region has the DNA TGTGCCAGTAGTCAGACACAGAACTATGGCTACACCTTC. Translation: CASSQTQNYGYTF.

The chain combines TRBV2 with TRBJ2-7, with 12 nucleotides matching TRBD2. J lost 2 bases, V lost 6 bases, and 5 bases had no gene match. Germline V CDR1 and CDR2: SNHLY, FYNNEI. CDR3 length: 15 residues. The CDR3 spells CASRETSGSPYEQYF. The CDR3 coding sequence is TGTGCCAGCAGGGAGACTAGCGGGAGTCCCTACGAGCAGTACTTC.

The rearrangement joins TRBV6-5 to TRBJ1-1, with unresolved D. Germline V CDR1 and CDR2: MNHEY, SVGAGI. The CDR3 has 15 amino acids. Deletions cut 2 bases from V and 1 base from J, with 11 bases between. CDR3 sequence: CASSYGGDGNTEAFF. CDR3 nucleotides: TGTGCCAGCAGTTACGGCGGGGATGGGAACACTGAAGCTTTCTTT.

Comments on this clone: Other nucleotide sequences in the sample specify the same CDR3. The chain employs TRBV30 and TRBJ1-1; D gene ambiguous. V shed 0 bases and J shed 0 bases, with 8 bases lying between them. This CDR3 has 14 amino acids. Germline lookup yields CDR1 GTSNPN and CDR2 SVGIG (reference sequence). Here the CDR3 DNA reads TGTGCCTGGAGTGTTGGCGGATTGAACACTGAAGCTTTCTTT. Encoded protein: CAWSVGGLNTEAFF.

The chain employs TRBV4-1 and TRBJ2-6, with 9 bases matching TRBD1. V trimming: 1 base; J trimming: 7 bases; junction bases outside the gene matches: 5. This CDR3 is built from 16 residues. CDR1 is MGHRA and CDR2 is YSYEKL in the germline V gene. The CDR3: CASSQVWTGEANVLTF. The CDR3 nucleotides read TGCGCCAGCAGCCAAGTATGGACAGGGGAAGCCAACGTCCTGACTTTC.

This sequence joins TRBV7-2 and TRBJ2-7; the D is unclear. Trimming stripped 2 bases from V and 4 bases from J, with 6 bases between. From germline, CDR1 is SGHTA and CDR2 FQGNSA. CDR3 length equals 12 residues. CDR3 region: CASSLTAYEQYF. In nucleotides, the CDR3 is TGTGCCAGCAGCTTAACAGCTTACGAGCAGTACTTC.

This chain links TRBV28 with TRBJ2-1; possibly TRBD2 for D (6 bases). CDR3 length equals 16 residues. The germline V gene has CDR1 MDHEN and CDR2 SYDVKM. Trimming removed 4 bases from V and 0 bases from J, with 13 bases in between. CDR3 in DNA: TGTGCCAGCAGTTCGACTAGGGTGAGCTCCTACAATGAGCAGTTCTTC. The encoded protein is CASSSTRVSSYNEQFF.

The chain recombines TRBV27 with TRBJ2-1; unclear D gene. This CDR3 has 13 residues. Per the germline V gene, CDR1 is MNHEY and CDR2 is SMNVEV (reference sequence). Between the trimmed V and J ends, which lost 8 bases and 5 bases, there was a span of 13 bases. For the CDR3, the DNA is TGTGCCAGCCACTCGGGTTTGGACAATGAGCAGTTCTTC. Translation: CASHSGLDNEQFF.

The CDR3: CASSYRDRGFEQYF. CDR3 bases: TGTGCCAGCAGCTACCGGGACAGGGGATTCGAGCAGTACTTC. The V call is TRBV11-2, the J call TRBJ2-7, with TRBD1 matching 10 bases. The CDR3 consists of 14 residues. Per germline, CDR1 SGHAT and CDR2 FQNNGV. V dropped 4 bases and J dropped 6; count of bases not matched to a gene: 6.

The V and J genes are TRBV6-5 and TRBJ1-1; tentatively, D is TRBD1 (5 bases). V gave up 6 bases and J gave up 0 bases, with 14 bases separating them. Germline V gene data show CDR1 as MNHEY and CDR2 as SVGAGI. The CDR3 runs 15 residues. Here the CDR3 reads CASRPRQHLNTEAFF. DNA of the CDR3: TGTGCCAGCAGACCCCGACAGCATCTGAACACTGAAGCTTTCTTT.

V and J are TRBV6-5 and TRBJ2-7; a possible D gene is TRBD2 (5 bases). V was pared by 6 bases and J by 3 bases, with 18 bases between. The CDR3 contains 15 residues. The germline gives CDR1 MNHEY, CDR2 SVGAGI. Here the CDR3 reads CASSPRPGTLYEQYF. DNA for the CDR3: TGTGCCAGCAGCCCGAGGCCGGGAACCCTCTACGAGCAGTACTTC.

The J gene is TRBJ1-1, the V gene TRBV6-1; D is uncertain. The CDR3 contains 13 residues. The V gene lost 5 bases and the J gene lost 1 base, with 8 bases spanning the gap. Germline V gene lookup returns CDR1 MNHNS and CDR2 SASEGT. The CDR3 loop reads CASSYSRNTEAFF. The CDR3 bases are TGTGCCAGCAGTTATTCGAGGAACACTGAAGCTTTCTTT.

The rearrangement uses TRBV6-5 and TRBJ1-5, with D possibly being TRBD1 (5 bases). Trimming shortened V by 6 bases and J by 4 bases, and 10 bases separated the two germline ends. Germline V gives CDR1 MNHEY, CDR2 SVGAGI. CDR3 length: 13 residues. The CDR3: CASSPTGNQPQHF. DNA of the CDR3: TGTGCCAGCAGCCCCACAGGAAATCAGCCCCAGCATTTT.

The V call is TRBV5-1, the J call TRBJ2-5, with a weak D call TRBD1 (6 bases). The J call is uncertain, as TRBJ2-7 better fits the DNA end. Germline CDR1 SGHRS, CDR2 YFSETQ. CDR3 length equals 14 residues. CDR3 nucleotides: TGCGCCAGCAGCTTGGGTGGACAGCTCTACGAGCAGTACTTC. Amino acids: CASSLGGQLYEQYF.

The CDR3 loop reads CASSLEESSWTGGYEQYF. The CDR3 nucleotides are TGTGCCAGCAGCTTAGAAGAGTCTAGCTGGACAGGGGGCTACGAGCAGTACTTC. The chain recombines TRBV7-8 with TRBJ2-7; 10 nucleotides agree with TRBD1. The J segment lost 3 bases and the V segment lost 1 base, leaving 12 bases of the junction unmatched. Per germline, CDR1 SGHVS and CDR2 FQNEAQ. The CDR3 consists of 18 residues.